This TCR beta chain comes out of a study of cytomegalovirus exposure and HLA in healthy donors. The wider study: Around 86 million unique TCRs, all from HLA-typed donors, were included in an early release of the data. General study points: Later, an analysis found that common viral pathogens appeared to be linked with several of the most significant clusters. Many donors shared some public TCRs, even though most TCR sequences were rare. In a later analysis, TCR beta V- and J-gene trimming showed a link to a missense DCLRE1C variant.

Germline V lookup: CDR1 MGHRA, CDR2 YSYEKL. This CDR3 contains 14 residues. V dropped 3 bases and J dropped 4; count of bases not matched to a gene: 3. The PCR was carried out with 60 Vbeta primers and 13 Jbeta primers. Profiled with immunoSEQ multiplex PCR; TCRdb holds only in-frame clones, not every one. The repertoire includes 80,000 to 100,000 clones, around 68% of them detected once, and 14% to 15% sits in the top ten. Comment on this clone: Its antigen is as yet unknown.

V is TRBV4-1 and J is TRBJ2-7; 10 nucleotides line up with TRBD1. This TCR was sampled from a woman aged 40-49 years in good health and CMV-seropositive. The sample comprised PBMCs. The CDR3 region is CASSQGTGVYEQYF. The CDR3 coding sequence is TGCGCCAGCAGCCAGGGGACAGGGGTGTACGAGCAGTACTTC.